This entry describes one T cell receptor beta chain. The sample is drawn from a study of T cells expressing NK-cell markers. From germline, CDR1 is MNHEY and CDR2 SVGAGI. This CDR3 has 16 amino acids. No DNA is given; TCRdb re-called the 5' RACE reads and lists each CDR3 protein once. Seen in this sample are 140,000 or so distinct CDR3 sequences; the ten most common clones hold around 10%. This clonotype was sampled from a young man in good health. The chain combines TRBV6-5 with TRBJ1-1; absent DNA, TCRdb's TRBD1 call cannot be checked. Source material: blood T cells: a sorted CD56 or NKG2C T cell subset, CD4+ or CD8+ T cells, or bulk PBMC T cells (not recorded which). CDR3 region: CASSYSTGRMNTEAFF.